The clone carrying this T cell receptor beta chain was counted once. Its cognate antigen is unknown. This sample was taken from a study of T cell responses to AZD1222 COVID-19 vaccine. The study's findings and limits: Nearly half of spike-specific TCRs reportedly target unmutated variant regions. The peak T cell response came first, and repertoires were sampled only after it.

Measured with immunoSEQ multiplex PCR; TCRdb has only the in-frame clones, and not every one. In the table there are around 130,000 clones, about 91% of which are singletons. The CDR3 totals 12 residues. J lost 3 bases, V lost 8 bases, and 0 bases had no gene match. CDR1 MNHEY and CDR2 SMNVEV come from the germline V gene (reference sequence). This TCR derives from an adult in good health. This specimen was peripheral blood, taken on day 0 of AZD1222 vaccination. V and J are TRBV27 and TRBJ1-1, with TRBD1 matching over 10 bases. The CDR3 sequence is CASGTGDTEAFF. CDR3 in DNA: TGTGCCAGCGGGACAGGGGACACTGAAGCTTTCTTT.